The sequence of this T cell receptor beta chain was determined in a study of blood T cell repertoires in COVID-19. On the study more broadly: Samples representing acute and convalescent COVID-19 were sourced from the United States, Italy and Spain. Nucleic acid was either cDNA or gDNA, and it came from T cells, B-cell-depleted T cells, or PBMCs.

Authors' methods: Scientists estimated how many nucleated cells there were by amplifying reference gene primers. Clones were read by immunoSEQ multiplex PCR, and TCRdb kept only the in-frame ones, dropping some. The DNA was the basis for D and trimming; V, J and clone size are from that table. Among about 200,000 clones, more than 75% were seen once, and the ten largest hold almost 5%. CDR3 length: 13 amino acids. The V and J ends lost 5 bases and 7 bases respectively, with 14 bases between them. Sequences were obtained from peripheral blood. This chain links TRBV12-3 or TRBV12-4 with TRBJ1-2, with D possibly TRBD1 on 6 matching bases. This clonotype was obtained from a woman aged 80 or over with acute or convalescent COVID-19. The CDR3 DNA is TGTGCCAGCAGTCACCAACAGGGATTTGGCTACACCTTC. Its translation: CASSHQQGFGYTF.